These 26 T cell receptor beta chains originate from one sample sequenced in a study of blood T cells in healthy people across ages. A second PCR of about 7 to 12 cycles used a sample-barcoded 5' primer and a J-beta primer mix. TCRdb re-analysed the 5' RACE reads in MiXCR, keeping a single row per CDR3 protein. Here the sample spans around 780,000 distinct CDR3 sequences, more than 25% being singletons. The same specimen was also included in a second study, on T cells of mothers and their children.

Specimen: blood. The origin of the receptors is a boy between 10 and 17 years old in good health.

The sample holds many counts of this clonotype. V and J are TRBV11-2 and TRBJ2-5, with 9 bases fitting TRBD1. With V trimmed by 8 bases and J by 2 bases, 6 bases remained unmatched. This CDR3 region has 14 residues. Germline assignment: CDR1 SGHAT and CDR2 FQNNGV. CDR3 sequence: CASRLDRGQETQYF. For the CDR3, the DNA is TGTGCCAGCCGTCTCGACAGGGGGCAAGAGACCCAGTACTTC.

Many counts were recorded for this clonotype. The chain recombines TRBV9 with TRBJ1-4, with D hard to call. This CDR3 spans 15 amino acids. V shed 7 bases and J shed 8 bases, with 21 bases lying between them. The germline gives CDR1 SGDLS, CDR2 YYNGEE. CDR3 in amino acids: CASGRGGNFEEKLFF. The CDR3 coding sequence is TGTGCCAGCGGTCGAGGCGGGAATTTCGAAGAAAAACTGTTTTTT.

This chain connects TRBV9 to TRBJ1-4; TRBD1 is a possible D gene (5 bases). Germline assignment: CDR1 SGDLS and CDR2 YYNGEE. There are 15 residues in the CDR3. The V end was cut by 0 bases, the J end by 5 bases, with 11 bases between. The CDR3 is CASSVGGTQNEKLFF. As DNA, the CDR3 is TGTGCCAGCAGCGTAGGAGGGACTCAGAATGAAAAACTGTTTTTT.

This chain links TRBV2 with TRBJ2-6, with D hard to call. With 4 bases removed from V and 5 bases from J, the gap between germline ends came to 12 bases. Looked up from germline, CDR1 is SNHLY and CDR2 is FYNNEI. The CDR3 spans 15 residues. The CDR3, as DNA: TGTGCCAGCAGTGGGACCGGGTTTCGGGCCAACGTCCTGACTTTC. Its protein product is CASSGTGFRANVLTF.

In this sample, this clonotype turned up a few times. V is TRBV29-1 and J is TRBJ2-7; 11 bases line up with TRBD1. V lost 3 bases to trimming and J lost 3 bases; unmatched junction nucleotides: 4. The CDR3 totals 14 residues. Germline-derived CDR1 and CDR2 are SQVTM and ANQGSEA. Here the CDR3 reads CSVDRTGGNYEQYF. DNA of the CDR3: TGCAGCGTTGATCGGACAGGGGGCAACTACGAGCAGTACTTC.

This clonotype has more than one count but fewer than ten. J is TRBJ1-1 and V is TRBV7-8; tentatively, D is TRBD1 (5 bases). Germline assignment: CDR1 SGHVS and CDR2 FQNEAQ. The CDR3 length is 16 residues. Trimming shortened V by 4 bases and J by 2 bases, and 17 bases separated the two germline ends. CDR3 loop: CASSSRAGLVNTEAFF. CDR3 in DNA: TGTGCCAGCAGCTCGCGAGCAGGGTTAGTCAACACTGAAGCTTTCTTT.

This clonotype was seen more than once but under ten times. The chain uses TRBV2 and TRBJ1-6; D not certain. The CDR3 length is 13 residues. Trimming removed 0 bases from V and 10 bases from J, with 7 bases in between. The germline V gene encodes CDR1 SNHLY and CDR2 FYNNEI. The CDR3 DNA follows: TGTGCCAGCAGTGAAGCGATTCGATCACCCCTCCACTTT. This codes for CASSEAIRSPLHF. Variable domain in full (rest from reference TRBV2 and TRBJ1-6): EPEVTQTPSHQVTQMGQEVILRCVPISNHLYFYWYRQILGQKVEFLVSFYNNEISEKSEIFDDQFSVERPDGSNFTLKIRSTKLEDSAMYFCASSEAIRSPLHFGNGTRLTVT.

This clonotype came up a few times. The chain uses TRBV7-9 and TRBJ2-1, with D possibly being TRBD2 (5 bases). Trimming removed 11 bases from V and 4 bases from J, with 12 bases in between. In germline, CDR1 is SEHNR, CDR2 FQNEAQ (reference sequence). The CDR3 has 12 amino acids. CDR3 sequence reads: CALTRRYNEQFF. The CDR3 DNA is TGTGCCTTGACCCGGAGGTACAATGAGCAGTTCTTC. Using reference TRBV7-9 and TRBJ2-1 for the parts outside the CDR3, the full variable domain is DTGVSQNPRHKITKRGQNVTFRCDPISEHNRLYWYRQTLGQGPEFLTYFQNEAQLEKSRLLSDRFSAERPKGSFSTLEIQRTEQGDSAMYLCALTRRYNEQFFGPGTRLTVL.

At least ten counts were recorded for this clonotype. This sequence joins TRBV12-3 or TRBV12-4 and TRBJ2-5, with D perhaps matching TRBD1 or TRBD2 (7 bases each). With 3 bases removed from V and 1 base from J, the gap between germline ends came to 15 bases. This CDR3 has 16 residues. CDR3 residues: CASSLAGGGPQETQYF. The CDR3 DNA follows: TGTGCCAGCAGTTTGGCAGGGGGGGGGCCCCAAGAGACCCAGTACTTC.

This clonotype turned up a few times. The V gene is TRBV27, the J gene TRBJ1-6; TRBD1 aligns across 7 bases. The germline V gene encodes CDR1 MNHEY and CDR2 SMNVEV (reference sequence). The CDR3 runs 15 residues. V was pared by 5 bases and J by 6 bases, with 7 bases of the junction left unmatched. Here the CDR3 reads CASSPWDRINSPLHF. Written as DNA, the CDR3 is TGTGCCAGCAGTCCCTGGGACAGAATTAATTCACCCCTCCACTTT.

In its sample, this clonotype was seen a few times. CDR3 coding DNA: TGTGCCAGCACCACGGGAGGGACAGCCAGGGCTAATGAGCAGTTCTTC. Translated: CASTTGGTARANEQFF. V is TRBV12-3 or TRBV12-4 and J is TRBJ2-1; D perhaps matches TRBD2 (8 bases). CDR3 length: 16 residues. Trimming shortened V by 7 bases and J by 7 bases, and 23 bases separated the two germline ends.

This clonotype was picked up a small number of times. The chain couples TRBV12-3 or TRBV12-4 to TRBJ2-5; no clear D gene. This CDR3 contains 11 residues. V lost 8 bases and J 0 bases, leaving 4 bases between the germline ends. The DNA for the CDR3 is TGTGCCAGCGCGTACCAAGAGACCCAGTACTTC. Translation: CASAYQETQYF.

The rearrangement joins TRBV20-1 to TRBJ2-1; 7 positions match TRBD1. The CDR3 has 13 residues. The V segment lost 6 bases and the J segment 7 bases; nucleotides outside the gene matches: 9. The germline gives CDR1 DFQATT, CDR2 SNEGSKA (reference sequence). CDR3 nucleotide sequence: TGCAGTGCAAGACGGACAGGACGGAATGAGCAGTTCTTC. Residues: CSARRTGRNEQFF.

The table lists this clonotype with a few counts. This chain joins TRBV30 and TRBJ2-7, with 11 nucleotides matching TRBD2. The CDR3 length is 14 residues. Germline trimming cut 3 bases from V and 3 bases from J; bases unmatched to any gene: 4. Germline loops: CDR1 GTSNPN, CDR2 SVGIG (reference sequence). DNA for the CDR3: TGTGCCTGGAGACTAGCGGGAGAGAACTACGAGCAGTACGTC. Residues: CAWRLAGENYEQYV.

The chain carries TRBV7-9 and TRBJ1-4; unclear D gene. Trimming cost V 0 bases and J 0 bases, with 11 bases left between them. CDR1 SEHNR and CDR2 FQNEAQ come from the germline V gene (reference sequence). The CDR3 has 17 amino acids. The CDR3 nucleotides read TGTGCCAGCAGCTTAGCCGGAGGAGGTCCAACTAATGAAAAACTGTTTTTT. Translated: CASSLAGGGPTNEKLFF.

The chain links TRBV6-1 to TRBJ1-1; D gene uncertain. Germline CDR1 is MNHNS and CDR2 is SASEGT. The CDR3 covers 13 residues. The V end lost 6 bases, the J end lost 2 bases, and 10 bases lay between the germline ends. In DNA, the CDR3 is TGTGCCAGCAGATCCGAGGGAAACACTGAAGCTTTCTTT. Its protein is CASRSEGNTEAFF.

The V and J genes are TRBV19 and TRBJ1-5; TRBD1 is a possible D gene (5 bases). Germline CDR1 LNHDA, CDR2 SQIVND (reference sequence). This CDR3 spans 16 amino acids. With 2 bases removed from V and 1 base from J, the gap between germline ends came to 12 bases. This CDR3 reads CASSIRGRESNQPQHF. In DNA, the CDR3 is TGTGCCAGTAGTATAAGAGGCAGGGAAAGCAATCAGCCCCAGCATTTT.

The CDR3 bases are TGTGCCAGCAGACTCAACCAGGCGTCCCAAGAGACCCAGTACTTC. The encoded protein is CASRLNQASQETQYF. This chain uses TRBV6-1 with TRBJ2-5; D is undetermined. CDR1 and CDR2 (germline): MNHNS, SASEGT. This CDR3 has 15 amino acids. Trimming pared 6 bases from V and 1 base from J, leaving 15 bases between.

The CDR3 DNA sequence: TGTGCTAGTGGTTCCCTAGCCGGGGGGATCAATGAGCAGTTCTTC. This translates into CASGSLAGGINEQFF. This chain links TRBV12-5 with TRBJ2-1, with 7 bases matching TRBD2. Per germline, CDR1 LGHNT and CDR2 FRNRAP. The V and J ends lost 4 bases and 6 bases, in that order; junction bases with no gene match: 9. CDR3 size: 15 residues.

The chain combines TRBV20-1 with TRBJ2-5; possibly TRBD1 for D (6 bases). The closer fit of TRBJ2-7 to the DNA end suggests the J call may be wrong. The CDR3 covers 13 residues. The V gene's germline CDR1 is DFQATT and CDR2 SNEGSKA (reference sequence). As DNA, the CDR3 is TGCAGTGCTTCGAAGACAGGCCATTACGAGCAGTACTTC. It is translated as CSASKTGHYEQYF.

As regards this clonotype: A read error is likely, as this CDR3 ends without the conserved phenylalanine or tryptophan. The chain employs TRBV7-2 and TRBJ2-7; D not resolved. The CDR3 is 13 amino acids. Trimming took 0 bases from V and 6 from J, leaving 9 bases between them. The germline CDR1 and CDR2 sequences are SGHTA and FQGNSA. CDR3 sequence (DNA): TGTGCCAGCAGCTTAGCGCGAAACAGCGAGCAGTACTCC. This encodes CASSLARNSEQYS.

The CDR3: CASSQRGFTYEQYF. CDR3 coding DNA: TGTGCCAGCAGCCAGAGAGGATTCACCTACGAGCAGTACTTC. The chain joins TRBV3-1 to TRBJ2-7; D is ambiguous. V was trimmed by 3 bases and J by 2 bases, leaving 11 bases between them. CDR3 size: 14 residues. The germline V gene has CDR1 LGHDT and CDR2 YNNKEL (reference sequence).

The gene calls are TRBV28 and TRBJ2-1; TRBD1 matches 9 bases. The J call is uncertain, as TRBJ2-7 better fits the DNA end. Germline CDR1 is MDHEN and CDR2 is SYDVKM. The CDR3 contains 15 residues. DNA of the CDR3: TGTGCCAGCAGTTCTGGGACAGGGTTAATCCACGAGCAGTACTTC. Translating it yields CASSSGTGLIHEQYF.

The chain is built from TRBV6-5 and TRBJ2-5, with 9 bases that match TRBD2. The DNA end favors TRBJ2-7, so the J call may be wrong. CDR1 and CDR2 from the germline V gene are MNHEY and SVGAGI. CDR3 length equals 15 residues. This chain's CDR3 is CASSRGLARFYEQYF. CDR3 nucleotide sequence: TGTGCCAGCAGTCGAGGACTAGCGAGGTTCTACGAGCAGTACTTC.

This clonotype was detected many times. This chain links TRBV25-1 with TRBJ2-5; no firm D call. The J call may be wrong; the DNA end is better matched by TRBJ2-7. Looked up from germline, CDR1 is MGHDK and CDR2 is SYGVNS. The CDR3 totals 13 residues. The chain's CDR3 is CASSETGSYEQYF. CDR3 coding DNA: TGTGCCAGCAGTGAGACCGGTAGCTACGAGCAGTACTTC.

This clonotype was observed a handful of times. This sequence joins TRBV12-3 or TRBV12-4 and TRBJ2-5; D is unresolved. The end of the DNA aligns better with TRBJ2-1, so the J call may be wrong. This CDR3 spans 11 amino acids. CDR3 amino acids: CASMGGDEQFF. In DNA, the CDR3 is TGTGCCAGCATGGGTGGGGATGAGCAGTTCTTC.